This TCR beta chain originates from a study of control samples from healthy donors and cancer patients. Generated by immunoSEQ multiplex PCR, the TCRdb table keeps only in-frame clones and is missing some. The profile covers 130,000 to 150,000 clones, with 93% appearing a single time and roughly 5.5% taken by the ten largest. CDR1 is SGHTS, CDR2 YDEGEE, per germline. The CDR3 extends over 16 amino acids. V lost 1 base and J lost 0, with 14 bases in between. This clone showed up just once. The specimen was blood. This rearrangement joins TRBV5-8 to TRBJ2-7, with D perhaps assigned TRBD1 or TRBD2 (5 bases each). This TCR came from a man in his late teens or twenties in good health. CDR3 amino acids: CASSLFGTSSSYEQYF. The CDR3 DNA sequence: TGTGCCAGCAGCTTGTTCGGGACGTCAAGCTCCTACGAGCAGTACTTC. The full variable domain, in which reference TRBV5-8 and TRBJ2-7 provide the parts outside the CDR3, is EAGVTQSPTHLIKTRGQQATLRCSPISGHTSVYWYQQALGLGLQFLLWYDEGEERNRGNFPPRFSGRQFPNYSSELNVNALELEDSALYLCASSLFGTSSSYEQYFGPGTRLTVT.